Detailed here is one T cell receptor (beta chain). This entry is derived from a study of blood T cell repertoires in COVID-19. Study-wide context: The analysed material was cDNA or gDNA that came from T cells, B-cell-depleted T cells, or PBMCs.

Germline CDR1 reads SGHNT; CDR2 reads YENEEA. The length of the CDR3 is 15 residues. Trimming took off 7 bases at V and 6 bases at J, with 21 bases between the two ends. Authors' data handling: Amplified reference gene primers provided the basis for estimating nucleated cell counts. Assay used: immunoSEQ multiplex PCR; TCRdb lists only in-frame clones, some missing. Clone size and V and J calls were adopted from that table, with D and trimming inferred from the DNA. Counted here are about 480,000 clones, 88% occurring once; the ten biggest clones make up around 7.9%. This TCR derives from an older woman who had recovered from COVID-19. The chain employs TRBV11-3 and TRBJ1-2; D may be TRBD1 (5 bases). Material for sequencing was PBMCs or T cells enriched from blood (not recorded which). The CDR3 DNA sequence: TGTGCCAGCACCCTACAGATGCAGGGTTCGGATGGCTACACCTTC. Translating gives CASTLQMQGSDGYTF.